Listed below are T cell receptor beta chains from one sample, sequenced in a study of Ad26.COV2.S vaccination and SARS-CoV-2 variants. Measured with immunoSEQ multiplex PCR; TCRdb has only the in-frame clones, and not every one. This repertoire shows about 480,000 clones, approximately 88% found once; its top ten account for over 10%. Material: peripheral blood, obtained in a trial of Ad26.COV2.S vaccine versus placebo. The receptors originated from a person aged 18-60 years who received the Ad26.COV2.S COVID-19 vaccine or a placebo. The CDR3 runs from the conserved cysteine through the conserved F or W. A D gene is named only where the DNA matches it firmly. A row's size may be missing; if present it is once, few, many or a size class.

v_call,j_call,clone_size,d_call,cdr3_aa,cdr3_nt
TRBV5-4,TRBJ2-1,-,-,CASSTGQLHSYNEQFF,TGTGCCAGCAGTACCGGACAGCTGCACTCCTACAATGAGCAGTTCTTC
TRBV27,TRBJ2-7,-,-,CASRPNWVSPEQYF,TGTGCCAGCAGGCCTAATTGGGTTTCCCCCGAGCAGTACTTC
TRBV25-1,TRBJ2-2,-,-,CASSEVGGTGELFF,TGTGCCAGCAGTGAAGTTGGGGGCACCGGGGAGCTGTTTTTT
TRBV15,TRBJ2-7,few,TRBD1,CATSRDPGQGYEQYF,TGTGCCACCAGCAGAGACCCGGGACAGGGCTACGAGCAGTACTTC
TRBV2,TRBJ2-5,-,-,CASTLIETQYF,TGTGCCAGCACTTTAATAGAGACCCAGTACTTC
TRBV28,TRBJ1-2,-,-,CASSLGVIGYTF,TGTGCCAGCAGTTTAGGGGTGATAGGCTACACCTTC
TRBV6-5,TRBJ2-1,-,TRBD1,CASSQGARVNEQFF,TGTGCCAGCAGTCAGGGGGCTCGGGTCAATGAGCAGTTCTTC
TRBV30,TRBJ1-1,-,-,CAWSLSGNEAFF,TGTGCCTGGAGTCTTTCCGGGAACGAAGCTTTCTTT
TRBV18,TRBJ1-5,-,-,CASSPTGGPLHF,TGTGCCAGCTCACCTACCGGAGGACCCCTGCATTTT
TRBV9,TRBJ1-6,-,-,CASSVGVRGHNNNSPLHF,TGTGCCAGCAGCGTAGGGGTTCGGGGGCATAATAATAATTCACCCCTCCACTTT
TRBV9,TRBJ2-7,-,TRBD1,CASSVGVTGAFYEQYF,TGTGCCAGCAGCGTAGGAGTAACAGGGGCATTCTACGAGCAGTACTTC
TRBV3-1/TRBV3-2,TRBJ2-1,once,-,CASSYWSGSSYNEQFF,TGTGCCAGCAGCTATTGGTCCGGAAGCTCCTACAATGAGCAGTTCTTC
TRBV30,TRBJ1-1,few,-,CAWRRTGRGGTEAFF,TGTGCCTGGAGACGGACGGGGCGTGGGGGGACTGAAGCTTTCTTT
TRBV9,TRBJ2-7,once,-,CASSVGVNPYEQYF,TGTGCCAGCAGCGTAGGGGTCAATCCCTACGAGCAGTACTTC
TRBV5-1,TRBJ1-1,-,TRBD1,CASRPIDRGNTEAFF,TGCGCCAGCAGGCCCATCGACAGGGGGAACACTGAAGCTTTCTTT
TRBV14,TRBJ2-1,once,-,CASSQEVSHSYNEQFF,TGTGCCAGCAGCCAAGAGGTCTCCCATTCCTACAATGAGCAGTTCTTC
TRBV7-8,TRBJ2-1,once,-,CASSLRGAQVVEQFF,TGTGCCAGCAGCTTAAGGGGGGCGCAGGTGGTTGAGCAGTTCTTC
TRBV6-6,TRBJ2-5,-,-,CASSSGGGPQYF,TGTGCCAGCAGCTCAGGGGGGGGGCCCCAGTACTTC
TRBV29-1,TRBJ1-2,-,-,CSVGQALYGYTF,TGCAGCGTTGGACAGGCGCTCTATGGCTACACCTTC
TRBV30,TRBJ2-7,few,TRBD1,CAWDRGQGIYEQYF,TGTGCCTGGGATCGGGGACAGGGTATCTACGAGCAGTACTTC
TRBV7-2,TRBJ1-5,-,TRBD1,CASSFDRGGNQPQHF,TGTGCCAGCAGCTTCGACAGGGGTGGCAATCAGCCCCAGCATTTT
TRBV5-1,TRBJ2-7,-,TRBD1,CASSFGTGSYEQYF,TGCGCCAGCAGCTTTGGGACAGGATCCTACGAGCAGTACTTC
TRBV4-2,TRBJ2-3,-,TRBD2,CASSRSGSETDTQYF,TGTGCCAGCAGCCGAAGCGGGAGTGAAACAGATACGCAGTATTTT
TRBV5-1,TRBJ2-2,-,TRBD2,CASSLPAGDQGTGELFF,TGCGCCAGCAGCTTACCAGCGGGAGATCAGGGCACCGGGGAGCTGTTTTTT
TRBV3-1/TRBV3-2,TRBJ2-7,-,-,CASSWGLRRIF,TGTGCCAGCAGTTGGGGGCTACGCAGGATCTTC
TRBV9,TRBJ1-5,few,-,CASSRDPSNQPQHF,TGTGCCAGCAGCCGGGACCCTAGCAATCAGCCCCAGCATTTT
TRBV29-1,TRBJ2-7,-,-,CSVEAGTSYEQYF,TGCAGCGTTGAGGCAGGGACCTCCTACGAGCAGTACTTC
TRBV7-2,TRBJ2-7,-,-,CASSLEVSSYEQYF,TGTGCCAGCAGCTTAGAAGTGAGCTCCTACGAGCAGTACTTC
TRBV19,TRBJ1-3,-,-,CASSFAGAGNTIYF,TGTGCCAGTAGTTTCGCGGGGGCTGGAAACACCATATATTTT
TRBV6-2/TRBV6-3,TRBJ1-4,-,-,CASSWTLEKLFF,TGTGCCAGCAGCTGGACCCTCGAAAAACTGTTTTTT
TRBV7-9,TRBJ2-3,-,-,CASSLASPDTQYF,TGTGCCAGCAGCTTAGCTAGCCCAGATACGCAGTATTTT
TRBV15,TRBJ2-1,-,-,CATSRVGDGGQMKQFF,TGTGCCACCAGCAGGGTGGGGGATGGAGGGCAAATGAAGCAGTTCTTC
TRBV30,TRBJ2-2,few,-,CAWSHEQGTGELFF,TGTGCCTGGAGTCATGAACAGGGAACCGGGGAGCTGTTTTTT
TRBV11-3,TRBJ2-1,-,-,CASSPYGHENEQFF,TGTGCCAGCAGCCCATACGGACACGAGAATGAGCAGTTCTTC
TRBV5-6,TRBJ2-1,-,TRBD1,CASSSGDRFSYNEQFF,TGTGCCAGCAGCTCCGGGGACAGATTCTCCTACAATGAGCAGTTCTTC
TRBV5-1,TRBJ2-3,-,-,CASSQVLTDTQYF,TGCGCCAGCAGCCAGGTTCTCACAGATACGCAGTATTTT
TRBV3-1/TRBV3-2,TRBJ1-6,few,-,CASSQEVGDSPLHF,TGTGCCAGCAGCCAAGAGGTGGGGGATTCACCCCTCCACTTT
TRBV5-6,TRBJ2-5,-,TRBD1,CASSLGTGWAETQYF,TGTGCCAGCAGCTTGGGGACAGGGTGGGCGGAGACCCAGTACTTC
TRBV27,TRBJ2-1,-,-,CASWGIVYNEQFF,TGTGCCAGCTGGGGGATCGTCTACAATGAGCAGTTCTTC